The source of this TCR beta chain is a study of graft-versus-host responses after intestinal transplantation (dated by TCRdb to the early 2020s). For the wider study: Recipients received multivisceral, liver-intestinal, or isolated intestinal transplants. Graft-versus-host and host-versus-graft alloreactive T cell clones were tracked in the graft, circulation and bone marrow after intestinal transplantation using bulk TCR-beta CDR3 sequencing. Of the 20 to 30 intestinal transplant recipients enrolled in the cohort, one of whom was a retransplant, 3 patients without pretransplant specimens were excluded. Anti-thymocyte globulin induction was given to all recipients, followed by maintenance tacrolimus and steroids for approximately 3 years. To identify alloreactive clones, pre-transplant mixed lymphocyte reaction products were sequenced and then compared with unstimulated pre-transplant donor and recipient T cells. Instead of going to the commercial service, samples from three later patients were sequenced in-house on an Illumina MiSeq and processed with MiXCR. Donor T cell macrochimerism was defined as a peak of at least 4% donor T cells among recipient peripheral blood mononuclear cells. The paper's findings and limits, for the study overall: Early after transplant, declines in HvG clones were associated with peak levels of circulating GvH clones. In the allografts of patients with donor T cell macrochimerism, GvH to HvG T cell clonal ratios were high. GvH clones were detected in recipient bone marrow, and some appeared earlier in ileal mucosa or blood, consistent with an intestinal mucosal origin. The conclusions were limited by the relatively low number and heterogeneity of the intestinal transplant patients.

From cysteine to phenylalanine, the CDR3 is 15 amino acids long. CDR3 DNA only is kept here, 45 bases in frame from base 1. V trim: 4 bases; J trim: 8 bases; unmatched bases: 6. The germline V gene encodes CDR1 SGDLS and CDR2 YYNGEE. After transplant, bone marrow was aspirated from the posterior iliac crest or from another site selected by the physician. The library relied on the immunoSEQ multiplex PCR assay. For most patients, genomic DNA was subjected to high-throughput TCR-beta CDR3 sequencing by Adaptive Biotechnologies. The authors' pipeline ran thus. Adaptive's ImmunoSEQ software was the source of the TCR sequencing data for over 15 patients, while a few other patients were processed with MiXCR and VDJtools. Because the origin of CDR3 nucleotide sequences shared between donor and recipient could not be assigned, those sequences were removed. Alloreactive clones required at least 2-fold expansion over unstimulated cells and minimum CFSE-low frequency of 0.002% (template counts) or 0.001% (read counts). A clone was considered mappable if detected in the sequenced pre-transplant spleen, lymph node, or MLR CFSE-low populations of the donor or recipient. Cumulative frequency of alloreactive clones was calculated as a percentage of all sequences weighted by copy number. TCRdb limited this immuneACCESS table to in-frame rearrangements with V and J called. A share of clones is missing; checked studies link under half to unresolved V genes, and the rest is unexplained. V and J calls and clone size are as listed in that table; D and trimming were resolved from the DNA. This sample has 15,000 to 20,000 clones in its table, and about 87% of those were observed once. The top ten hold roughly 6.6% of the sample.

With respect to this clone: Its antigen remains unidentified. It has no much larger one-base neighbor in the sample; base qualities were not kept.

Sequences were derived from bone marrow, sampled 125 days after intestinal transplantation. This TCR was sampled from a human patient who received an intestinal transplant, so some T cells may come from the graft donor. The chain uses TRBV9 and TRBJ2-1; 13 bases in between match TRBD2. The CDR3 protein is CASSFTSGRAHEQFF. The nucleotide sequence is given as TGTGCCAGCAGCTTTACTAGCGGGAGGGCCCATGAGCAGTTCTTC. The CDR3, completed at both ends by the reference TRBV9 and TRBJ2-1 genes, gives the full variable domain DSGVTQTPKHLITATGQRVTLRCSPRSGDLSVYWYQQSLDQGLQFLIQYYNGEERAKGNILERFSAQQFPDLHSELNLSSLELGDSALYFCASSFTSGRAHEQFFGPGTRLTVL.